Below, 23 T cell receptor beta chains from the same sample are listed, as sequenced in a study of T cells after yellow fever vaccination. TCRdb re-derived calls from the 5' RACE reads in MiXCR, one entry per CDR3 protein. The table has some 670,000 distinct CDR3 sequences, about 12% seen once. The sample in question was PBMCs, obtained on the day of the yellow fever booster vaccination. The receptors shown here come from a man aged 30 to 39 who received the YFV17D yellow fever vaccine.

This sequence joins TRBV4-3 and TRBJ1-4; no definite D call. Germline-derived CDR1 and CDR2 are LGHNA and YSLEER. V was clipped by 0 bases and J by 5 bases, with 13 bases between them. CDR3 length: 16 amino acids. Here the CDR3 reads CASSQDPPAGNEKLFF. CDR3 in DNA: TGCGCCAGCAGCCAAGATCCCCCTGCGGGCAATGAAAAACTGTTTTTT.

This clonotype showed up many times. The rearrangement uses TRBV20-1 and TRBJ1-2, with D uncertain. Trimming shortened V by 6 bases and J by 4 bases, and 6 bases separated the two germline ends. Germline assignment: CDR1 DFQATT and CDR2 SNEGSKA (reference sequence). This CDR3 region has 10 residues. The CDR3 protein is CSASRYGYTF. CDR3 DNA sequence: TGCAGTGCCTCACGCTATGGCTACACCTTC.

This clonotype was found many times. The CDR3 region is CASSYRGTVGGNIQYF. The CDR3 DNA reads TGTGCCAGCAGTTATCGGGGTACAGTCGGCGGAAACATTCAGTACTTC. The chain links TRBV12-3 or TRBV12-4 to TRBJ2-4, with D maybe TRBD2 (5 bases). This CDR3 is 16 amino acids long. Trimming stripped 4 bases from V and 6 bases from J, with 19 bases between.

V gene TRBV4-3 combines with J gene TRBJ1-2; the D gene is possibly TRBD1 (6 bases). This CDR3 has 14 residues. CDR1 and CDR2 from the germline V gene are LGHNA and YSLEER. V lost 4 bases to trimming and J lost 4 bases, with 13 bases between them. The CDR3 nucleotides are TGCGCCAGCAGCCCAGGGGACACGGTCTATGGCTACACCTTC. It encodes CASSPGDTVYGYTF.

The CDR3 DNA reads as TGCAGTGCTAGGGGGACTAGCGGTAAAGAGACCCAGTACTTC. Its protein is CSARGTSGKETQYF. The chain is built from TRBV20-1 and TRBJ2-5, with 11 bases aligning to TRBD2. The CDR3 has 14 residues. In germline, CDR1 is DFQATT, CDR2 SNEGSKA (reference sequence). V trimming: 3 bases; J trimming: 3 bases; junction bases outside the gene matches: 3.

A word on this clonotype: At one of its ends the junction is not consistent with the germline gene, which may arise from a read error. The chain joins TRBV20-1 to TRBJ1-1; no reliable D call. The CDR3 consists of 15 residues. Germline CDR1 DFQATT, CDR2 SNEGSKA (reference sequence). Written as DNA, the CDR3 is TGCAGTGCCCCCCGGTCCATCTACATGAACACTGAAGCTCTCTTT. Protein: CSAPRSIYMNTEALF.

This clonotype has just a few counts. One end of the junction varies from germline; a read error may be responsible. The chain couples TRBV11-1 to TRBJ2-7; D possibly uses TRBD1 or TRBD2 (5 bases each). Germline CDR1 SGHAT, CDR2 FQDESV (reference sequence). CDR3 length: 11 amino acids. This CDR3 is CASSRLGTAIF. The DNA for the CDR3 is TGTGCCAGCAGTCGCCTCGGGACCGCGATCTTC.

The chain uses TRBV20-1 and TRBJ1-1; TRBD1 is a possible D gene (5 bases). The CDR3 covers 14 residues. CDR1 DFQATT and CDR2 SNEGSKA come from the germline V gene (reference sequence). With 3 bases removed from V and 2 bases from J, the gap between germline ends came to 13 bases. Here the CDR3 reads CSARPGAANTEAFF. The CDR3 DNA follows: TGCAGTGCTAGGCCCGGGGCAGCTAACACTGAAGCTTTCTTT.

CDR3 sequence (DNA): TGCAGTGCTAGAGATTGGCCAGGGACCGAGCAGTACTTC. The encoded protein is CSARDWPGTEQYF. V is TRBV20-1 and J is TRBJ2-7; TRBD1 or TRBD2 may be the D gene (5 bases each). This CDR3 has 13 amino acids. With 0 bases removed from V and 6 bases from J, the gap between germline ends came to 12 bases. CDR1 DFQATT and CDR2 SNEGSKA come from the germline V gene (reference sequence).

The chain uses TRBV6-6 and TRBJ2-7, with unresolved D. V lost 0 bases and J 9 bases, leaving 12 bases between the germline ends. The CDR3 runs 13 residues. Per germline, CDR1 MNHNY and CDR2 SVGAGI (reference sequence). The CDR3 protein is CASSYSSPEGQYF. The CDR3 DNA reads TGTGCCAGCAGTTACTCTTCCCCGGAAGGGCAGTACTTC.

The chain links TRBV5-1 to TRBJ2-7; D not certain. CDR1 and CDR2 (germline): SGHRS, YFSETQ. The V and J ends lost 0 bases and 3 bases respectively, with 10 bases between them. This CDR3 has 14 residues. CDR3 residues: CASSLGDHGYEQYF. The CDR3 DNA follows: TGCGCCAGCAGCTTGGGCGATCACGGCTACGAGCAGTACTTC.

This clonotype has only a few counts. V gene TRBV14 combines with J gene TRBJ1-1; D may be TRBD1 (5 bases). The V and J ends lost 7 bases and 11 bases respectively, with 14 bases between them. The CDR3 has 11 amino acids. CDR1 and CDR2 (germline): SGHDN, FVKESK. The CDR3: CASKTGLQAFF. As DNA, the CDR3 is TGTGCCAGCAAAACAGGTCTGCAGGCTTTCTTT.

V is TRBV29-1 and J is TRBJ2-6; the D is unclear. V gave up 6 bases and J gave up 1 base, with 16 bases separating them. Germline V CDR1 and CDR2: SQVTM, ANQGSEA. This CDR3 spans 16 amino acids. The CDR3 is CSVEAWSESGANVLTF. CDR3 in DNA: TGCAGCGTAGAGGCCTGGTCGGAATCTGGGGCCAACGTCCTGACTTTC.

The V gene is TRBV13, the J gene TRBJ2-1, with 9 nucleotides matching TRBD2. This CDR3 spans 16 amino acids. Trimming took 5 bases from V and 4 from J; bases not matched to a gene: 9. The V gene's germline CDR1 is PRHDT and CDR2 FYEKMQ (reference sequence). DNA of the CDR3: TGTGCCAGCAGCCTACGCGGCGGGGGGGGGTACAATGAGCAGTTCTTC. Its protein is CASSLRGGGGYNEQFF.

The CDR3 region has the DNA TGTGCCAGCACCTCTAGCGGGATGGCCCTTAACTACAATGAGCAGTTCTTC. It yields the protein CASTSSGMALNYNEQFF. The chain has TRBV9 and TRBJ2-1; 9 bases map to TRBD2. Germline assignment: CDR1 SGDLS and CDR2 YYNGEE. CDR3 length equals 17 residues. V lost 6 bases, J lost 3 bases, and 13 bases stayed unmatched.

This clonotype has more than one count but fewer than ten. The rearrangement links TRBV14 to TRBJ2-7; no clear D. This CDR3 has 12 residues. Germline CDR1 and CDR2: SGHDN and FVKESK. The V gene lost 4 bases and the J gene lost 5 bases, with 9 bases spanning the gap. This CDR3 is CASSLTVDEQYF. As DNA, the CDR3 is TGTGCCAGCAGCCTAACTGTTGACGAGCAGTACTTC.

This clonotype has only a few counts. The V and J genes are TRBV10-3 and TRBJ2-5; no reliable D call. Germline-derived CDR1 and CDR2 are ENHRY and SYGVKD. The CDR3 runs to 15 residues. V lost 4 bases and J lost 1, with 13 bases in between. CDR3 sequence reads: CAISGPLASQETQYF. As DNA, the CDR3 is TGTGCCATCAGTGGACCCTTAGCTAGCCAAGAGACCCAGTACTTC.

This clonotype was seen a handful of times. The rearrangement uses TRBV20-1 and TRBJ2-3, with D possibly TRBD1 on 5 matching bases. The V gene's germline CDR1 is DFQATT and CDR2 SNEGSKA (reference sequence). This CDR3 spans 12 amino acids. V was trimmed by 6 bases and J by 4 bases, leaving 11 bases between them. For the CDR3, the DNA is TGCAGTGCCAATAGACAGTCAGATACGCAGTATTTT. It encodes CSANRQSDTQYF.

J is TRBJ1-5 and V is TRBV4-3, with D possibly matching TRBD1 (6 bases). Germline CDR1 and CDR2: LGHNA and YSLEER. This CDR3 spans 17 amino acids. V lost 0 bases and J lost 0, with 12 bases in between. This CDR3 is CASSQEPAGHSNQPQHF. The DNA for the CDR3 is TGCGCCAGCAGCCAAGAACCGGCGGGACATAGCAATCAGCCCCAGCATTTT.

This clonotype was counted between two and nine times. V is TRBV25-1 and J is TRBJ1-1; D is ambiguous. This CDR3 has 11 amino acids. CDR1 is MGHDK, CDR2 SYGVNS, per germline. Trimming shortened V by 7 bases and J by 1 base, and 4 bases separated the two germline ends. DNA of the CDR3: TGTGCCAGCATGGCGAACACTGAAGCTTTCTTT. Protein sequence: CASMANTEAFF.

The genes are TRBV12-3 or TRBV12-4 and TRBJ2-3; D call uncertain. V dropped 3 bases and J dropped 4 bases, with 8 bases sitting between them. The CDR3 is 13 residues long. DNA for the CDR3: TGTGCCAGCAGTTTCCTAGGCTCAGATACGCAGTATTTT. Translation gives CASSFLGSDTQYF.

This clonotype has just a few counts. This rearrangement joins TRBV20-1 to TRBJ2-7, with TRBD2 matching 9 bases. V shed 1 base, J shed 4 bases, and the junction held 5 bases outside the gene matches. The CDR3 spans 14 residues. CDR1 and CDR2 (germline): DFQATT, SNEGSKA (reference sequence). The CDR3 DNA reads TGCAGTGCTAGAGGGGGTAGCGGGAGATACGAGCAGTACTTC. This translates into CSARGGSGRYEQYF.

The V and J genes are TRBV5-1 and TRBJ1-1, with D maybe TRBD1 (5 bases). Germline assignment: CDR1 SGHRS and CDR2 YFSETQ. Trimming shortened V by 3 bases and J by 2 bases, and 17 bases separated the two germline ends. The length of the CDR3 is 16 residues. CDR3 sequence: CASSSTGRQSNTEAFF. The CDR3, as DNA: TGCGCCAGCAGCTCTACCGGGAGACAGTCCAACACTGAAGCTTTCTTT. The full variable domain, its missing parts supplied by reference TRBV5-1 and TRBJ1-1, is KAGVTQTPRYLIKTRGQQVTLSCSPISGHRSVSWYQQTPGQGLQFLFEYFSETQRNKGNFPGRFSGRQFSNSRSEMNVSTLELGDSALYLCASSSTGRQSNTEAFFGQGTRLTVV.